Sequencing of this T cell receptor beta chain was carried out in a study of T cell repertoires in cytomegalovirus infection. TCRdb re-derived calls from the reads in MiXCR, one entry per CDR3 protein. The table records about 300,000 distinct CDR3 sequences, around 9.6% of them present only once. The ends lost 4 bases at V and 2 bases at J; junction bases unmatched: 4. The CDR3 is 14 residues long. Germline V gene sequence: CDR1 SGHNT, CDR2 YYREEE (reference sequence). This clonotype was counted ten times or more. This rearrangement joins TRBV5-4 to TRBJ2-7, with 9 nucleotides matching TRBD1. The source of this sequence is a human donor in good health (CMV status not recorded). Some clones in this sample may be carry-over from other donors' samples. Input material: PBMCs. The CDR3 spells CASSRGQGTYEQYF. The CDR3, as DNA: TGTGCCAGCAGCCGGGGACAGGGAACCTACGAGCAGTACTTC.